This T cell receptor (beta chain) was recovered during a study of blood T cell repertoires in COVID-19. There are 14 residues in the CDR3. Looked up from germline, CDR1 is LGHNA and CDR2 is YNFKEQ. V was pared by 0 bases and J by 7 bases, with 7 bases between. Profiled with immunoSEQ multiplex PCR; TCRdb holds only in-frame clones, not every one. The repertoire holds nearly 300,000 clones, with around 88% as singletons. This sequence originates from a woman under 40 who had recovered from COVID-19. The sample comprised peripheral blood. This rearrangement joins TRBV4-2 to TRBJ1-6, with D unresolved. The CDR3 coding sequence is TGTGCCAGCAGCCAAGATTTTATGAATTCACCCCTCCACTTT. Encoded protein: CASSQDFMNSPLHF.